The rows below give T cell receptor beta chains drawn from one sample of a study of T cell responses to AZD1222 COVID-19 vaccine. Profiled with immunoSEQ multiplex PCR; TCRdb holds only in-frame clones, not every one. The sample includes around 100,000 clones, around 90% seen only once; the top ten take about 1.5%. This sample comprised peripheral blood, obtained on day 0 of AZD1222 vaccination. These receptors all stem from an adult in good health. The CDR3 runs from the conserved cysteine through the conserved F or W. D genes are given only for firm matches. For some rows the clone size is stated as once, few or many, or as a class when expanded; others skip it.

d_gene	abundance	v_gene	j_gene	CDR3aa	CDR3nt
.	.	TRBV7-9	TRBJ2-3	CASSLDGVSTQYF	TGTGCCAGCAGCTTAGATGGGGTCAGTACGCAGTATTTT
.	.	TRBV4-1	TRBJ2-4	CASSQEGLAVAKNIQYF	TGCGCCAGCAGCCAAGAGGGGTTAGCGGTAGCCAAAAACATTCAGTACTTC
.	.	TRBV6-5	TRBJ2-7	CASSYSTGGHEQYF	TGTGCCAGCAGTTACTCGACTGGCGGGCACGAGCAGTACTTC
TRBD2	.	TRBV30	TRBJ2-7	CAWSGDLAGSYEQYF	TGTGCCTGGAGTGGGGACCTAGCGGGATCCTACGAGCAGTACTTC
.	.	TRBV20-1	TRBJ2-2	CSASKGLAGELFF	TGCAGTGCTAGTAAGGGGCTTGCCGGGGAGCTGTTTTTT
.	.	TRBV7-9	TRBJ2-1	CASSHSESSYNEQFF	TGTGCCAGCAGCCACAGCGAGAGCTCCTACAATGAGCAGTTCTTC
.	.	TRBV7-2	TRBJ1-1	CASGRRTEAFF	TGTGCCAGCGGTCGGAGAACTGAAGCTTTCTTT
.	.	TRBV11-2	TRBJ1-2	CASSLLQGYGYTF	TGTGCCAGCAGCTTGTTACAGGGTTACGGCTACACCTTC
TRBD1	.	TRBV28	TRBJ2-3	CAGSFSQGADTQYF	TGTGCCGGCAGTTTTAGCCAGGGGGCAGATACGCAGTATTTT
.	.	TRBV10-3	TRBJ1-1	CAISESGGETEAFF	TGTGCCATCAGTGAGTCGGGAGGAGAGACAGAAGCTTTCTTT
.	.	TRBV5-6	TRBJ1-2	CASSLGRRSAGYTF	TGTGCCAGCAGCTTGGGACGGCGGAGTGCTGGCTACACCTTC
.	.	TRBV2	TRBJ1-2	CASSGNRINYGYTF	TGTGCCAGCAGTGGGAACAGGATTAACTATGGCTACACCTTC
TRBD1	few	TRBV5-1	TRBJ2-7	CASSLGQGAWEQYF	TGCGCCAGCAGCTTGGGACAGGGGGCCTGGGAGCAGTACTTC
.	.	TRBV27	TRBJ1-6	CASTVGSSYNSPLHF	TGTGCCAGCACGGTGGGAAGCTCCTATAATTCACCCCTCCACTTT
TRBD1	.	TRBV5-4	TRBJ2-1	CASSSSRDRSNNEQFF	TGTGCCAGCAGCTCGTCCCGGGACAGGAGTAACAATGAGCAGTTCTTC
TRBD2	.	TRBV15	TRBJ2-7	CATSKRTSVDSYEQYF	TGTGCCACCAGCAAACGGACTAGCGTGGACTCCTACGAGCAGTACTTC
TRBD1	.	TRBV29-1	TRBJ1-1	CSGLGTGGSTEAFF	TGCAGCGGGTTGGGGACAGGGGGTTCCACTGAAGCTTTCTTT
TRBD1	.	TRBV5-1	TRBJ2-7	CASSGGQGVAYEQYF	TGCGCCAGCAGCGGCGGACAGGGGGTGGCCTACGAGCAGTACTTC
.	.	TRBV6-1	TRBJ2-5	CASSEALRERTGPRETQYF	TGTGCCAGCAGTGAAGCGCTTCGGGAAAGGACGGGACCCCGAGAGACCCAGTACTTC
TRBD2	.	TRBV28	TRBJ2-5	CATRGGAVGETQYF	TGTGCCACCCGGGGGGGGGCGGTAGGAGAGACCCAGTACTTC
TRBD1	.	TRBV6-5	TRBJ2-7	CASSYGDRGPYEQYF	TGTGCCAGCAGTTACGGGGACAGGGGACCCTACGAGCAGTACTTC
.	.	TRBV28	TRBJ1-6	CASRSGTLNSPLHF	TGTGCCAGCAGATCCGGGACACTTAATTCACCCCTCCACTTT
.	.	TRBV21-1	TRBJ1-1	CASSKARRVRTEAFF	TGTGCCAGCAGCAAAGCCAGGAGGGTGAGGACTGAAGCTTTCTTT
.	.	TRBV30	TRBJ1-5	CAWSVMGNQPQHF	TGTGCCTGGAGTGTTATGGGAAATCAGCCCCAGCATTTT
.	.	TRBV5-1	TRBJ1-5	CASSPGPSTSNQPQHF	TGCGCCAGCAGCCCGGGACCGAGTACCAGCAATCAGCCCCAGCATTTT
.	.	TRBV28	TRBJ2-1	CASSPLTTISYNEQFF	TGTGCCAGCAGTCCACTGACTACAATCTCCTACAATGAGCAGTTCTTC
.	.	TRBV25-1	TRBJ1-2	CASSENYGYTF	TGTGCCAGCAGCGAGAACTATGGCTACACCTTC
.	.	TRBV4-2	TRBJ2-7	CASSQVLVKGTYYEQYF	TGTGCCAGCAGCCAAGTTCTTGTTAAAGGGACCTACTACGAGCAGTACTTC
.	.	TRBV5-6	TRBJ1-1	CASSQVDGSEAFF	TGTGCCAGCAGCCAAGTCGACGGCTCTGAAGCTTTCTTT
.	.	TRBV29-1	TRBJ1-1	CSVRQTEAFF	TGCAGCGTTAGGCAGACTGAAGCTTTCTTT
.	.	TRBV6-6	TRBJ1-3	CASSFDDSLSGNTIYF	TGTGCCAGCAGTTTCGACGACTCCCTCTCTGGAAACACCATATATTTT
.	.	TRBV15	TRBJ2-6	CATSRDLSGANVLTF	TGTGCCACCAGCAGAGATCTCTCTGGGGCCAACGTCCTGACTTTC
.	.	TRBV5-6	TRBJ1-6	CASSFGPLYNSPLHF	TGTGCCAGCAGCTTTGGGCCTCTTTATAATTCACCCCTCCACTTT
TRBD2	.	TRBV20-1	TRBJ2-5	CSEGGVETQYF	TGCAGTGAGGGAGGGGTGGAGACCCAGTACTTC
.	.	TRBV11-2	TRBJ1-5	CASSLSGSPGRPGNQPQHF	TGTGCCAGCAGCTTAAGCGGGTCCCCGGGTCGGCCTGGCAATCAGCCCCAGCATTTT
TRBD1	.	TRBV4-2	TRBJ2-7	CASSQDTGAYEQYF	TGTGCCAGCAGCCAAGATACAGGGGCCTACGAGCAGTACTTC
.	.	TRBV28	TRBJ1-2	CASSPRDRNYGYTF	TGTGCCAGCAGTCCAAGGGACCGTAACTATGGCTACACCTTC
TRBD1	.	TRBV5-1	TRBJ1-1	CASRRDRGTEAFF	TGCGCCAGCAGAAGGGACAGGGGAACTGAAGCTTTCTTT
.	once	TRBV19	TRBJ1-6	CASRTRDGFRASPLHF	TGTGCCAGTAGAACAAGGGACGGTTTTAGAGCTTCACCCCTCCACTTT
.	.	TRBV28	TRBJ1-1	CASSYHGAANTEAFF	TGTGCCAGCAGTTATCATGGGGCAGCAAACACTGAAGCTTTCTTT
.	.	TRBV6-5	TRBJ1-5	CASSSTPREQPQHF	TGTGCCAGCAGCTCGACCCCCCGGGAGCAGCCCCAGCATTTT
TRBD1	.	TRBV28	TRBJ1-2	CASSFQGGDYGYTF	TGTGCCAGCAGTTTCCAGGGGGGGGACTATGGCTACACCTTC
.	once	TRBV2	TRBJ2-3	CASTGRTDTQYF	TGTGCCAGCACCGGGCGGACAGATACGCAGTATTTT